The 19 T cell receptor beta chains listed next were all sequenced from one sample in a study of shared clonotypes between healthy human individuals. Measured with immunoSEQ multiplex PCR; TCRdb has only the in-frame clones, and not every one. The data show millions of clones, about 95% seen once. The naive CD8 subset, CD45RO-negative cells positively selected for CCR7, excluded terminally differentiated effector memory CD45RA+ cells. Sequencing was performed on naive CD8+ T cells sorted from blood. The receptors originated from a man aged 18 to 30 in good health.

Written as DNA, the CDR3 is TGCGCCAGCAGCGGTCGGACTCCCTACAATGAGCAGTTCTTC. The encoded protein is CASSGRTPYNEQFF. V is TRBV4-1 and J is TRBJ2-1; D possibly corresponds to TRBD2 (5 bases). The CDR3 extends over 14 amino acids. Germline-derived CDR1 and CDR2 are MGHRA and YSYEKL. V was clipped by 5 bases and J by 2 bases, with 10 bases between them.

This clone has only one observation. The genes are TRBV6-5 and TRBJ2-7, with a weak D call TRBD1 (5 bases). Germline CDR1 and CDR2: MNHEY and SVGAGI. The CDR3 extends over 16 amino acids. Deletions cut 0 bases from V and 3 bases from J, with 15 bases between. The CDR3 region is CASSYSTTVAFYEQYF. CDR3 in DNA: TGTGCCAGCAGTTACTCAACGACAGTGGCATTCTACGAGCAGTACTTC.

As to this clone: Distinct nucleotide sequences in the sample also encode this CDR3. The rearrangement links TRBV7-9 to TRBJ2-7; unclear D gene. Per germline, CDR1 SEHNR and CDR2 FQNEAQ (reference sequence). V was trimmed by 1 base and J by 2 bases, leaving 6 bases between them. The CDR3 extends over 13 amino acids. DNA for the CDR3: TGTGCCAGCAGCTTAGGACATACCTACGAGCAGTACTTC. Its translation is CASSLGHTYEQYF.

The chain carries TRBV4-3 and TRBJ2-2; unclear D gene. The germline V and J ends were trimmed by 0 bases and 7 bases, with 15 bases remaining between them. Per germline, CDR1 LGHNA and CDR2 YSLEER. CDR3 size: 16 residues. The CDR3 DNA follows: TGCGCCAGCAGCCAAGATGCTAGGGCGTATAACGGGGAGCTGTTTTTT. Translation gives CASSQDARAYNGELFF.

This chain uses TRBV5-1 with TRBJ2-2; D tentatively reads TRBD1 or TRBD2 (5 bases each). This CDR3 is built from 14 residues. Per germline, CDR1 SGHRS and CDR2 YFSETQ. Between the trimmed V and J ends, which lost 2 bases and 6 bases, there was a span of 11 bases. The CDR3 is CASSFGEGAGELFF. The CDR3 DNA is TGCGCCAGCAGCTTCGGGGAAGGGGCCGGGGAGCTGTTTTTT.

This chain joins TRBV5-5 and TRBJ2-7, with D tentatively TRBD1 (6 bases). CDR1 is SGHKS, CDR2 YYEKEE, per germline (reference sequence). The CDR3 is made up of 14 amino acids. V gave up 4 bases and J gave up 0 bases, with 11 bases separating them. CDR3: CASSRAGDSYEQYF. In nucleotides, the CDR3 is TGTGCCAGCAGCCGGGCAGGGGACTCCTACGAGCAGTACTTC.

The chain recombines TRBV10-3 with TRBJ2-5; 7 nucleotides align to TRBD1. V was clipped by 10 bases and J by 2 bases; unmatched bases: 7. This CDR3 spans 13 amino acids. From germline, CDR1 is ENHRY and CDR2 SYGVKD. In DNA form, the CDR3 reads TGTGCCACCGCTAGGACAGGACAAGAGACCCAGTACTTC. Protein product: CATARTGQETQYF.

Details on this clone: Different DNA sequences within this sample yield the same CDR3. The rearrangement uses TRBV5-6 and TRBJ2-7; the D is unclear. The germline V and J ends were trimmed by 2 bases and 5 bases, with 5 bases remaining between them. Looked up from germline, CDR1 is SGHDT and CDR2 is YYEEEE. This CDR3 comprises 11 residues. CDR3 region: CASSFSDEQYF. The CDR3 region has the DNA TGTGCCAGCAGCTTCTCGGACGAGCAGTACTTC.

V is TRBV5-1 and J is TRBJ2-7, with D possibly TRBD1 on 6 matching bases. With 0 bases removed from V and 0 bases from J, the gap between germline ends came to 13 bases. The CDR3 is 16 amino acids. Germline lookup yields CDR1 SGHRS and CDR2 YFSETQ. In DNA, the CDR3 is TGCGCCAGCAGCTTGGCGGGGACAAGTAACTCCTACGAGCAGTACTTC. Amino acids: CASSLAGTSNSYEQYF.

V gene TRBV19 combines with J gene TRBJ2-3; D gene uncertain. This CDR3 region has 15 residues. The V end was cut by 5 bases, the J end by 1 base, with 13 bases between. CDR1 and CDR2 (germline): LNHDA, SQIVND (reference sequence). The CDR3 sequence: CASSPQEPRTDTQYF. In DNA form, the CDR3 reads TGTGCCAGTAGTCCCCAGGAACCTCGCACAGATACGCAGTATTTT. The complete variable domain, with remaining parts taken from reference TRBV19 and TRBJ2-3, reads DGGITQSPKYLFRKEGQNVTLSCEQNLNHDAMYWYRQDPGQGLRLIYYSQIVNDFQKGDIAEGYSVSREKKESFPLTVTSAQKNPTAFYLCASSPQEPRTDTQYFGPGTRLTVL.

The V and J genes are TRBV11-2 and TRBJ2-2; TRBD2 matches 12 bases. The V and J ends lost 1 base and 6 bases, in that order; junction bases with no gene match: 6. Germline CDR1 is SGHAT and CDR2 is FQNNGV. The CDR3 totals 17 residues. The CDR3 protein is CASSLGLAGVGSGELFF. The CDR3 DNA reads as TGTGCCAGCAGCTTAGGACTAGCGGGAGTGGGATCCGGGGAGCTGTTTTTT.

V and J are TRBV10-2 and TRBJ2-7; 10 bases match TRBD2. The junction had 4 bases not matched to a gene; V was cut back by 2 bases and J by 3 bases. The CDR3 is 15 residues long. CDR1 WSHSY and CDR2 SAAADI come from the germline V gene. The CDR3 DNA reads TGCGCCAGCAGTGAGGGAATAGCGGGAGGCTACGAGCAGTACTTC. Translated, it gives CASSEGIAGGYEQYF.

The rearrangement uses TRBV29-1 and TRBJ2-1, with D possibly being TRBD2 (7 bases). Trimming cost V 7 bases and J 1 base, with 14 bases left between them. In germline, CDR1 is SQVTM, CDR2 ANQGSEA. There are 14 residues in the CDR3. The DNA for the CDR3 is TGCAGCGCCGAGGGGGGGCGATCCTACAATGAGCAGTTCTTC. Protein sequence: CSAEGGRSYNEQFF.

The V and J genes are TRBV5-1 and TRBJ2-1, with 12 bases identical to TRBD2. Germline V gene sequence: CDR1 SGHRS, CDR2 YFSETQ. The CDR3 loop spans 16 amino acids. V lost 3 bases to trimming and J lost 4 bases; unmatched junction nucleotides: 5. CDR3 sequence (DNA): TGCGCCAGCAGCTGGGGGACTAGCGGGCTTTACAATGAGCAGTTCTTC. Protein sequence: CASSWGTSGLYNEQFF.

The V gene is TRBV7-8, the J gene TRBJ2-5; 9 positions match TRBD2. The CDR3 contains 16 residues. Germline CDR1 SGHVS, CDR2 FQNEAQ. The ends lost 1 base at V and 5 bases at J; junction bases unmatched: 8. CDR3 nucleotide sequence: TGTGCCAGCAGCTTAGAACCTAGCGGGGCCGAGGAGACCCAGTACTTC. It translates to CASSLEPSGAEETQYF.

In regard to this clone: Other nucleotide sequences from this sample produce the same CDR3. The chain couples TRBV6-5 to TRBJ2-1; possibly TRBD1 for D (5 bases). The germline gives CDR1 MNHEY, CDR2 SVGAGI. Trimming removed 6 bases from V and 9 bases from J, with 12 bases in between. The CDR3 loop spans 12 amino acids. The CDR3 sequence: CASSRLDSEQFF. In DNA form, the CDR3 reads TGTGCCAGCAGCCGTCTAGACAGTGAGCAGTTCTTC.

The chain recombines TRBV5-1 with TRBJ2-7; the D gene is possibly TRBD1 (5 bases). The CDR3 has 16 residues. V lost 0 bases and J 3 bases, leaving 16 bases between the germline ends. Germline CDR1 reads SGHRS; CDR2 reads YFSETQ. CDR3 DNA sequence: TGCGCCAGCAGCTTGGCGCAGGGCAGCCCCTTCTACGAGCAGTACTTC. This gives the protein CASSLAQGSPFYEQYF.

CDR3 DNA: TGTGCCAGCAGTCCTTTGACTAGCGGGGAGTCAGATACGCAGTATTTT. Protein: CASSPLTSGESDTQYF. The chain couples TRBV28 to TRBJ2-3, with 11 positions matching TRBD2. Germline trimming cut 5 bases from V and 4 bases from J; bases unmatched to any gene: 8. The CDR3 consists of 16 residues. Germline loops: CDR1 MDHEN, CDR2 SYDVKM.

This clone came up once. The rearrangement joins TRBV14 to TRBJ2-7; D remains unclear. The CDR3 length is 13 residues. The V gene's germline CDR1 is SGHDN and CDR2 FVKESK. V was cut by 0 bases and J by 3 bases, with 6 bases left in between. As DNA, the CDR3 is TGTGCCAGCAGCCAAGATGGGCTCTACGAGCAGTACTTC. This codes for CASSQDGLYEQYF.